This TCR beta chain came from a study of shared clonotypes between healthy human individuals. Investigators divided CD4+ cells into CD45RA+ naive and CD45RA-negative memory subsets. CDR1 and CDR2 (germline): SGHRS, YFSETQ. There are 15 residues in the CDR3. V dropped 0 bases and J dropped 0 bases, with 7 bases sitting between them. Some clones are missing from TCRdb's copy, which holds only in-frame ones; the method was immunoSEQ multiplex PCR. The repertoire holds over 950,000 clones, with about 72% as singletons. The chain links TRBV5-1 to TRBJ2-4; D is ambiguous. Sequenced input: memory CD4+ T cells from PBMCs. Subset given: CD45RA-negative fraction. The origin of this receptor is a man younger than 35 in good health. Some clones in this sample may be carry-over from other donors' samples. The CDR3 loop is CASSLDGLAKNIQYF. The CDR3 DNA follows: TGCGCCAGCAGCTTGGACGGATTAGCCAAAAACATTCAGTACTTC. The full variable domain, in which reference TRBV5-1 and TRBJ2-4 provide the parts outside the CDR3, is KAGVTQTPRYLIKTRGQQVTLSCSPISGHRSVSWYQQTPGQGLQFLFEYFSETQRNKGNFPGRFSGRQFSNSRSEMNVSTLELGDSALYLCASSLDGLAKNIQYFGAGTRLSVL.